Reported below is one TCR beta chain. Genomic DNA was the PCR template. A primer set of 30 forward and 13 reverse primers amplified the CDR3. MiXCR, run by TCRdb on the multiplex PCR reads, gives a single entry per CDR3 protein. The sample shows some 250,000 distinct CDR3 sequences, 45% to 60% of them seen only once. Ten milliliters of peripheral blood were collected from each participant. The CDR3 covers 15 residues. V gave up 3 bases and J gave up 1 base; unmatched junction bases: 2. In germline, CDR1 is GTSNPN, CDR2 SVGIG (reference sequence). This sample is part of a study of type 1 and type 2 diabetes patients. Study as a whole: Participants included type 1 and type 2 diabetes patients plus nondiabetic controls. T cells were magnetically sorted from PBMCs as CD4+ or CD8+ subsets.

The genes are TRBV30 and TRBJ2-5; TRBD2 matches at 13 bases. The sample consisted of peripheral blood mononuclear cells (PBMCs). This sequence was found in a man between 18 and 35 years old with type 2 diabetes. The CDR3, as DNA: TGTGCCTGGAGGGGACTAGCGGGGATCCAAGAGACCCAGTACTTC. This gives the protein CAWRGLAGIQETQYF.